This T cell receptor beta chain came from a study of blood T cell repertoires in COVID-19. Authors' data handling: It was from reference gene primer amplification that nucleated cell counts were estimated. The data were produced by immunoSEQ multiplex PCR, yet TCRdb's version contains in-frame clones alone and is incomplete. The V and J calls and clone size were taken over from that table, and D and trimming were inferred from the DNA. The table shows 300,000 or so clones, with 85% to 90% occurring only once. The germline V gene has CDR1 SGHTS and CDR2 YDEGEE. With 9 bases removed from V and 4 bases from J, the gap between germline ends came to 8 bases. The CDR3 has 11 residues. Study members were between roughly 18 and 90 years old and lived in about two dozen US regions. It was within 2 weeks before study entry that exposed participants met a COVID-19 case.

This clonotype was sampled from a woman in her forties or fifties who had been exposed to COVID-19. The chain couples TRBV5-8 to TRBJ2-1; no clear D. The sequenced material came from PBMCs or T cells enriched from blood (not recorded which). In DNA form, the CDR3 reads TGTGCCATTTCGGTGTACAATGAGCAGTTCTTC. It specifies CAISVYNEQFF.